Presented here are 21 T cell receptor beta chains from one specimen sequenced in a study of early T cells in non-severe SARS-CoV-2 infection. TCRdb ran MiXCR on the 5' RACE reads and lists one entry per CDR3 protein. The table has approximately 120,000 distinct CDR3 sequences, around 14% seen once. The source material was whole blood. These receptors all come from an adult who was a healthcare worker with PCR-confirmed SARS-CoV-2 infection or an uninfected control (not recorded which).

The chain carries TRBV14 and TRBJ1-1; TRBD1 is a possible D gene (5 bases). The V gene's germline CDR1 is SGHDN and CDR2 FVKESK. There are 15 residues in the CDR3. V was clipped by 4 bases and J by 2 bases, with 14 bases between them. The CDR3 spells CASSLQGTPNTEAFF. CDR3 sequence (DNA): TGTGCCAGCAGCCTACAAGGGACCCCCAACACTGAAGCTTTCTTT.

The chain couples TRBV29-1 to TRBJ1-2; 10 bases map to TRBD1. The CDR3 is 13 amino acids. Trimming removed 7 bases from V and 7 bases from J; junction bases left unmatched: 9. Germline CDR1 is SQVTM and CDR2 is ANQGSEA. CDR3 loop: CSASDRGQGGYTF. Written as DNA, the CDR3 is TGCAGCGCCTCAGACAGGGGGCAGGGTGGCTACACCTTC.

This clonotype came up a few times. The chain joins TRBV7-3 to TRBJ1-5; D possibly corresponds to TRBD1 (6 bases). Germline CDR1 SGHTA, CDR2 FQGTGA. Trimming took off 5 bases at V and 1 base at J, with 15 bases between the two ends. The CDR3 has 16 amino acids. The CDR3 nucleotides are TGTGCCAGCAGCCCGACAGGATTCGAGAGCAATCAGCCCCAGCATTTT. Amino acids: CASSPTGFESNQPQHF.

The chain has TRBV5-1 and TRBJ2-5, with unresolved D. The germline V gene has CDR1 SGHRS and CDR2 YFSETQ. Deletions cut 4 bases from V and 4 bases from J, with 14 bases between. This CDR3 region has 14 residues. In nucleotides, the CDR3 is TGCGCCAGCAGCCTCCCCCTGGTCGGAGAGACCCAGTACTTC. Amino acid sequence: CASSLPLVGETQYF. Full variable domain (rest looked up from reference TRBV5-1 and TRBJ2-5): KAGVTQTPRYLIKTRGQQVTLSCSPISGHRSVSWYQQTPGQGLQFLFEYFSETQRNKGNFPGRFSGRQFSNSRSEMNVSTLELGDSALYLCASSLPLVGETQYFGPGTRLLVL.

V usage is TRBV29-1 and J usage is TRBJ2-1; no definite D call. There are 9 residues in the CDR3. The germline V and J ends were trimmed by 3 bases and 9 bases, with 3 bases remaining between them. Germline V gene data show CDR1 as SQVTM and CDR2 as ANQGSEA. CDR3 bases: TGCAGCGTTGATGTTGAGCAGTTCTTC. It encodes CSVDVEQFF.

This clonotype was counted ten times or more. CDR3: CSAGGGGSTEAFF. In DNA, the CDR3 is TGCAGTGCTGGTGGGGGGGGTAGCACTGAAGCTTTCTTT. V and J are TRBV20-1 and TRBJ1-1; D possibly corresponds to TRBD1 (5 bases). The length of the CDR3 is 13 residues. Trimming cost V 5 bases and J 4 bases, with 14 bases left between them. Germline CDR1 DFQATT, CDR2 SNEGSKA (reference sequence).

In its sample, this clonotype was seen a few times. V usage is TRBV19 and J usage is TRBJ2-3, with TRBD2 matching 8 bases. This CDR3 has 15 residues. The ends lost 4 bases at V and 1 base at J; junction bases unmatched: 4. The germline V gene has CDR1 LNHDA and CDR2 SQIVND (reference sequence). CDR3 in DNA: TGTGCCAGTAGTACCAGCGGGAGACGCACAGATACGCAGTATTTT. Translating gives CASSTSGRRTDTQYF.

In its sample, this clonotype was seen many times. V and J are TRBV20-1 and TRBJ2-7; perhaps TRBD1 as D (8 bases). V lost 1 base to trimming and J lost 4 bases, with 14 bases between them. The V gene's germline CDR1 is DFQATT and CDR2 SNEGSKA (reference sequence). CDR3 length equals 14 residues. CDR3 protein: CSARVTGGDYEQYF. In DNA form, the CDR3 reads TGCAGTGCTAGAGTCACAGGGGGGGATTACGAGCAGTACTTC.

This clonotype was picked up a small number of times. The gene calls are TRBV15 and TRBJ2-1; D not resolved. The length of the CDR3 is 15 residues. Germline V gene data show CDR1 as LNHNV and CDR2 as YYDKDF (reference sequence). Trimming took off 2 bases at V and 2 bases at J, with 10 bases between the two ends. This CDR3 is CATSRPEETYNEQFF. CDR3 nucleotides: TGTGCCACCAGCAGACCTGAAGAGACCTACAATGAGCAGTTCTTC.

The chain combines TRBV10-3 with TRBJ2-3, with D maybe TRBD2 (5 bases). Trimming removed 11 bases at V and 0 bases at J, with 9 bases between. The CDR3 covers 12 residues. Germline lookup yields CDR1 ENHRY and CDR2 SYGVKD. This CDR3 is CASGTSTDTQYF. The CDR3 bases are TGTGCCTCGGGAACTAGCACAGATACGCAGTATTTT.

As concerns this clonotype: With a much larger clone just one base away, this may be a read error. This sequence joins TRBV19 and TRBJ2-3, with TRBD2 identical over 15 bases. Germline CDR1 and CDR2: LNHDA and SQIVND (reference sequence). The CDR3 spans 16 residues. The CDR3 spells CASRTSGGVGTDTRYF. The CDR3 DNA reads TGTGCCAGCCGGACTAGCGGGGGGGTGGGCACAGATACGCGGTATTTT. The entire variable domain, with the rest obtained from reference TRBV19 and TRBJ2-3, is as follows: DGGITQSPKYLFRKEGQNVTLSCEQNLNHDAMYWYRQDPGQGLRLIYYSQIVNDFQKGDIAEGYSVSREKKESFPLTVTSAQKNPTAFYLCASRTSGGVGTDTRYFGPGTRLTVL.

This clonotype appeared many times. The chain couples TRBV20-1 to TRBJ1-1; D remains unclear. Germline V gene sequence: CDR1 DFQATT, CDR2 SNEGSKA (reference sequence). The CDR3 is 10 amino acids. Trimming took 2 bases from V and 2 from J, leaving 0 bases between them. Here the CDR3 DNA reads TGCAGTGCTAGAAACACTGAAGCTTTCTTT. Translation gives CSARNTEAFF.

The V call is TRBV7-3, the J call TRBJ2-1, with TRBD2 matching over 9 bases. Germline loops: CDR1 SGHTA, CDR2 FQGTGA. This CDR3 has 14 residues. V lost 0 bases to trimming and J lost 7 bases; unmatched junction nucleotides: 1. The CDR3 protein is CASSLTLAGNEQFF. CDR3 DNA: TGTGCCAGCAGCTTAACCCTAGCGGGGAATGAGCAGTTCTTC.

In its sample, this clonotype was seen a few times. The chain has TRBV9 and TRBJ1-2; D might be TRBD1 (5 bases). This CDR3 is built from 15 residues. Deletions cut 2 bases from V and 8 bases from J, with 19 bases between. Germline CDR1 reads SGDLS; CDR2 reads YYNGEE. The CDR3 DNA is TGTGCCAGCAGCGTCGGGACTAACCCCTATTGGGGCTACACCTTC. As protein: CASSVGTNPYWGYTF.

The sample holds a few counts of this clonotype. The J gene is TRBJ1-5, the V gene TRBV19; perhaps TRBD1 as D (6 bases). V was trimmed by 7 bases and J by 0 bases, leaving 10 bases between them. The CDR3 sequence is 14 residues long. Looked up from germline, CDR1 is LNHDA and CDR2 is SQIVND (reference sequence). Here the CDR3 DNA reads TGTGCCAGTACCACAGGGTATAGCAATCAGCCCCAGCATTTT. Its protein is CASTTGYSNQPQHF.

The rearrangement joins TRBV13 to TRBJ1-1; TRBD1 might be the D (5 bases). Per the germline V gene, CDR1 is PRHDT and CDR2 is FYEKMQ (reference sequence). CDR3 length: 14 residues. V was cut by 3 bases and J by 5 bases, with 13 bases left in between. CDR3 DNA: TGTGCCAGCAGCTTTTCAGGGCCGCTTACTGAAGCTTTCTTT. Translating gives CASSFSGPLTEAFF. The full variable domain, completed using reference TRBV13 and TRBJ1-1, is AAGVIQSPRHLIKEKRETATLKCYPIPRHDTVYWYQQGPGQDPQFLISFYEKMQSDKGSIPDRFSAQQFSDYHSELNMSSLELGDSALYFCASSFSGPLTEAFFGQGTRLTVV.

This clonotype was seen a few times. The V and J genes are TRBV12-3 or TRBV12-4 and TRBJ1-5, with D unclear. Deletions cut 2 bases from V and 3 bases from J, with 5 bases between. The CDR3 length is 13 residues. The CDR3 coding sequence is TGTGCCAGCAGTTTACAAGACAATCAGCCCCAGCATTTT. It specifies CASSLQDNQPQHF.

The CDR3 coding sequence is TGCGCCAGCAGCTGGGTAGCGGGGGCATCCCACGGCACGCAGTATTTT. Its translation is CASSWVAGASHGTQYF. The V gene is TRBV5-1, the J gene TRBJ2-3; 9 nucleotides agree with TRBD2. This CDR3 has 16 amino acids. The germline V gene has CDR1 SGHRS and CDR2 YFSETQ. V dropped 3 bases and J dropped 9; count of bases not matched to a gene: 14.

The chain combines TRBV30 with TRBJ1-1, with TRBD1 matching 8 bases. V shed 2 bases and J 10 bases; nucleotides not matched to a gene: 9. This CDR3 is 13 amino acids long. Germline V gene data show CDR1 as GTSNPN and CDR2 as SVGIG (reference sequence). The CDR3 sequence is CAWSLDRGSVAFF. The CDR3 coding sequence is TGTGCCTGGAGTCTCGACAGGGGCTCAGTAGCTTTCTTT.

In this sample, this clonotype turned up many times. The chain recombines TRBV4-2 with TRBJ1-1; TRBD1 matches 8 bases. The CDR3 is 14 amino acids. Unmatched junction bases numbered 5, after V lost 4 bases and J lost 4 bases. CDR1 LGHNA and CDR2 YNFKEQ come from the germline V gene. This chain's CDR3 is CASSPRQGSTEAFF. CDR3 DNA: TGTGCCAGCAGCCCACGACAGGGGAGCACTGAAGCTTTCTTT.

The J gene is TRBJ2-6, the V gene TRBV12-3 or TRBV12-4, with 8 nucleotides matching TRBD1. The CDR3 loop spans 18 amino acids. V trimming: 5 bases; J trimming: 1 base; junction bases outside the gene matches: 10. CDR3 bases: TGTGCCAGCAGTAGACAGGGGCGGGGAATTTCTGGGGCCAACGTCCTGACTTTC. Translating it yields CASSRQGRGISGANVLTF.